This section outlines one TCR beta chain sequence together with its context. It lacks a known antigen. No base-level quality is on record; no much larger clone is a single base apart. Donors were healthy HIV-negative adults with no recently reported acute infections or vaccinations. Only Caucasian adults living in Nashville, Tennessee, USA were represented among the donors. CD4+ T cells were enriched by magnetic negative selection; naive cells were then positively selected on CD45RA, and the negative fraction formed the memory subset. Blood was obtained by leukapheresis, after which PBMCs were separated by Ficoll-Histopaque density gradient centrifugation and cryopreserved in liquid nitrogen vapor phase. Analytical flow cytometry was used to check the purity and quantity of each magnetically sorted T cell population. From each sorted fraction, genomic DNA was isolated and quantified by UV absorbance on a Nanodrop 2000c.

This entry comes from a study of shared clonotypes between healthy human individuals (TCRdb year 2020). Regarding the study in general: A few men and a couple of women, aged 18 to 49 years, made up the cohort. For each donor, CD4 naive and CD4 memory were each given three plates, CD8 naive was given two plates, and CD8 memory was given one plate. The study deeply sequenced blood TCR repertoires of five healthy adults to estimate repertoire size and the extent of clonotype sharing between individuals. To increase sequencing depth and limit assay-specific biases, TCR repertoire library preparation and sequencing were carried out by different laboratories using diverse techniques. Leukapheresis yielded between about 0.8 and 9.5 billion PBMCs per donor. What the work shows at the level of the full study, not this receptor alone: Clonotypes shared by all four sorted-subset donors showed higher generation probabilities than non-shared clonotypes. Naive subsets generally had larger estimated clonotype richness than memory subsets. Sampling was restricted to blood, and TCR repertoires in tissue are likely to differ from TCR repertoires in blood. Based on pairwise subsampling, the degree of clonotype sharing among donors was expected to be affected by sequencing depth. The genetic and exposure-history diversity represented was limited by the small number of donors. Rarefaction of sorted-subset datasets indicated incomplete sequencing despite the large sequencing depth. Across a few donors, approximately 4.9% of naive CD4, roughly 3.5% of naive CD8, around 2.1% of memory CD4, and about 0.4% of memory CD8 clonotypes were shared.

The CDR3 has 14 amino acids, counting the end cysteine and phenylalanine. Only CDR3 DNA is held: 42 bases, read in frame from base 1. CDR1 and CDR2, per the germline V gene, are MNHEY and SVGAGI. V sheds 4 bases and J sheds 11 bases, leaving 17 bases between their ends. TCR CDR3 regions were amplified from genomic DNA by multiplex PCR using the deep immunoSEQ assay. Extracted genomic DNA from each cell subset was distributed evenly across all wells of several immunoSEQ 96-well plates, and each plate was treated as a replicate. For sorted subsets, each replicate PCR was loaded with about 0.2 ug genomic DNA, equivalent to roughly 30,000 T cell genomes. The purified libraries were quantified using a Qubit 3.0 fluorometer, sized with a Bioanalyzer 2100, and then quantified again using the KAPA Library Quantification kit. Each immunoSEQ 96-well plate was sequenced on its own single-read 150-cycle Illumina NextSeq 550 flow cell. As for the original processing: The immunoSEQ output contained only junctional sequences without quality scores, so filtering could not match that applied to full-length reads. To assign V/J genes and CDR3, sequences were annotated against IMGT germline references using PyIR, a Python wrapper for IgBLAST v1.9. Reads were removed for weak V/J assignments (E-value above 1e-6), missing CDR3, stop codons, out-of-frame junctions, or ambiguous translated residues. V3J clonotypes were defined by identical inferred V gene, J gene, and CDR3 amino acid sequence. Percentage overlap between repertoires was computed as shared unique clonotypes divided by the size of the smaller repertoire. RTK rarefaction, the Chao1 estimator, and Recon v2.1 estimates of unobserved clonotypes were used to assess repertoire richness. OLGA was used to compute generation probabilities for all TCRbeta clonotypes that the gDNA method yielded from a handful of donors. TCRdb mirrors the immuneACCESS table, restricted to in-frame sequences. Some clones are absent from its copies; in checked studies, under half trace to an unresolved V gene, and the reason for the others is unknown. The V and J calls and clone size come from that table; D and trimming were worked out from the DNA. Present in this sample are more than 2,000,000 clones, approximately 92% of which were seen just once. The biggest ten clones account for over 0.12% of the sample.

This TCR was recovered from a man aged 18 to 29 in good health. The sample taken for sequencing was naive CD4+ T cells sorted from blood. The sample's cell subset or site label is to be understood as: CD45RA+ positively selected. The V and J segments used are TRBV6-5 and TRBJ2-2; the D gene is not confidently resolved. The DNA is TGTGCCAGCAGTTCCACCCCCCCGTGGGGAGAGCTGTTTTTT. Translated, it reads CASSSTPPWGELFF.